This T cell receptor beta chain comes out of a study of T cells in localized non-small cell lung cancer. Libraries were prepared by immunoSEQ multiplex PCR; TCRdb keeps only in-frame clonotypes and omits some of them. Counted here are about 40,000 clones, around nine tenths occurring once; the ten biggest clones make up approximately 3.5%. Regarding this clone: The target antigen is unknown.

Notes on the study in general: Tumor showed lower T cell clonality than uninvolved adjacent lung, where it was highest. An association was observed between higher blood T cell density and longer overall survival.

CDR3 length: 15 residues. Germline CDR1 is LGHNA and CDR2 is YSLEER. V lost 3 bases, J lost 1 base, and 4 bases stayed unmatched. This TCR was recovered from a man between 18 and 49 years old with stage I lung adenocarcinoma. The rearrangement links TRBV4-3 to TRBJ2-5; 8 nucleotides line up with TRBD2. This material consisted of peripheral blood, taken before any cancer treatment. CDR3 nucleotides: TGCGCCAGCAGCCAGGGTGCGGGGGGCCAAGAGACCCAGTACTTC. This sequence encodes CASSQGAGGQETQYF.